The 29 T cell receptor beta chains below come from one sample, sequenced in a study of metastatic and nonmetastatic thyroid tumors. TCRdb re-analyzed the PCR reads through MiXCR. Altogether some 20,000 clones are present, about 12% being singletons, with the ten largest covering 6.2%. Nobody among the patients had been given any treatment before thyroid surgery. The sequenced material came from blood. The source of these receptors is a male donor with papillary thyroid cancer or a benign thyroid nodule (not recorded which). Some clones in this sample may be carry-over from other donors' samples.

This clone came up a few times. The chain couples TRBV27 to TRBJ2-2; a possible D gene is TRBD1 (6 bases). Trimming removed 6 bases at V and 0 bases at J, with 14 bases between. There are 16 residues in the CDR3. CDR1 and CDR2 (germline): MNHEY, SMNVEV (reference sequence). DNA of the CDR3: TGTGCCAGCAGGGTCTTACAGGGAACGAACACCGGGGAGCTGTTTTTT. Its translation: CASRVLQGTNTGELFF.

V is TRBV11-1 and J is TRBJ2-7; no firm D call. Trimming removed 4 bases from V and 2 bases from J, with 24 bases in between. This CDR3 spans 18 amino acids. The germline CDR1 and CDR2 sequences are SGHAT and FQDESV (reference sequence). In DNA, the CDR3 is TGTGCCAGCAGCTCACACGCGGACGGATACGACTCCCCCTACGAGCAGTACTTC. Residues: CASSSHADGYDSPYEQYF.

J is TRBJ1-4 and V is TRBV4-1, with D possibly matching TRBD1 (5 bases). V lost 8 bases and J 5 bases, leaving 12 bases between the germline ends. Germline CDR1 and CDR2: MGHRA and YSYEKL. The CDR3 is 13 residues long. Here the CDR3 DNA reads TGCGCCAGCGGCCGGGACCCCAATGAAAAACTGTTTTTT. This codes for CASGRDPNEKLFF.

This clone appeared a few times. The chain uses TRBV6-2 or TRBV6-3 and TRBJ1-1; the D gene is possibly TRBD1 (6 bases). From germline, CDR1 is MNHEY and CDR2 SVGEGT. CDR3 length: 16 amino acids. V gave up 2 bases and J gave up 1 base, with 14 bases separating them. The CDR3 region is CASSYGTCWRNTEAFF. In DNA, the CDR3 is TGTGCCAGCAGTTACGGGACATGTTGGAGGAACACTGAAGCTTTCTTT.

V usage is TRBV7-6 and J usage is TRBJ2-2, with D tentatively TRBD1 or TRBD2 (6 bases each). This CDR3 is 16 amino acids long. Trimming pared 5 bases from V and 5 bases from J, leaving 18 bases between. CDR1 and CDR2 (germline): SGHVS, FNYEAQ. The CDR3 coding sequence is TGTGCCAGCAGCCCACCCGAGGGGGGTTGGACCGGGGAGCTGTTTTTT. It translates to CASSPPEGGWTGELFF.

This clone has at least ten counts. The rearrangement uses TRBV11-2 and TRBJ2-5; D is undetermined. Germline V gene sequence: CDR1 SGHAT, CDR2 FQNNGV. The CDR3 is made up of 15 amino acids. Trimming took off 3 bases at V and 5 bases at J, with 16 bases between the two ends. CDR3 nucleotide sequence: TGTGCCAGCAGCTTTAGTAATTCTATGGGGGAGACCCAGTACTTC. Translated: CASSFSNSMGETQYF. Based on the CDR3 plus reference TRBV11-2 and TRBJ2-5, the full variable domain is EAGVAQSPRYKIIEKRQSVAFWCNPISGHATLYWYQQILGQGPKLLIQFQNNGVVDDSQLPKDRFSAERLKGVDSTLKIQPAKLEDSAVYLCASSFSNSMGETQYFGPGTRLLVL.

Within the sample, this clone is medium-sized. J is TRBJ2-1 and V is TRBV24-1, with D unresolved. Trimming removed 4 bases from V and 4 bases from J, with 7 bases in between. Germline-derived CDR1 and CDR2 are KGHDR and SFDVKD. The CDR3 spans 13 residues. CDR3 nucleotides: TGTGCCACCAGTGAGGGGTCTTACAATGAGCAGTTCTTC. Translation gives CATSEGSYNEQFF.

This clone showed up many times. This chain joins TRBV16 and TRBJ1-2; 7 bases are shared with TRBD1. The CDR3 contains 14 residues. J was trimmed by 8 bases and V by 4 bases; bases with no gene match: 10. Germline CDR1 and CDR2: KGHSY and FQNENV. The CDR3 coding sequence is TGTGCCAGCAGCCCTTCTCTGACAGGGTACGGCTACACCTTC. Protein product: CASSPSLTGYGYTF.

CDR3: CANNADTEPYTEAFF. CDR3 DNA sequence: TGTGCCAACAATGCGGACACAGAGCCCTACACTGAAGCTTTCTTT. The rearrangement links TRBV6-1 to TRBJ1-1; D is perhaps TRBD1 (5 bases). Germline lookup yields CDR1 MNHNS and CDR2 SASEGT. Trimming removed 10 bases at V and 3 bases at J, with 21 bases between. This CDR3 is 15 amino acids long.

This clone was observed once. V gene TRBV20-1 combines with J gene TRBJ1-3; a possible D gene is TRBD1 (6 bases). V lost 1 base to trimming and J lost 6 bases, with 13 bases between them. CDR3 length equals 14 residues. Germline V gene data show CDR1 as DFQATT and CDR2 as SNEGSKA (reference sequence). This chain's CDR3 is CSARAGTSVNTIYF. CDR3 DNA: TGCAGTGCTAGAGCGGGGACAAGTGTAAACACCATATATTTT.

This clone was counted many times. The chain uses TRBV18 and TRBJ2-1, with 15 bases aligning to TRBD2. Trimming cost V 5 bases and J 4 bases; bases outside gene matches: 3. The CDR3 consists of 16 residues. Per germline, CDR1 KGHSH and CDR2 LQKENI. In DNA form, the CDR3 reads TGTGCCAGCTCAGCGGGACTAGCGGGAGGTTACAATGAGCAGTTCTTC. Amino acid sequence: CASSAGLAGGYNEQFF. The variable domain in full, with the rest retrieved from reference TRBV18 and TRBJ2-1, is NAGVMQNPRHLVRRRGQEARLRCSPMKGHSHVYWYRQLPEEGLKFMVYLQKENIIDESGMPKERFSAEFPKEGPSILRIQQVVRGDSAAYFCASSAGLAGGYNEQFFGPGTRLTVL.

In its sample, this clone was seen a few times. CDR3 region: CSARDLRGFKEEQYF. In DNA, the CDR3 is TGCAGTGCTAGAGATCTGAGGGGTTTTAAGGAAGAGCAGTACTTC. The rearrangement joins TRBV20-1 to TRBJ2-7; D is tentatively TRBD1 or TRBD2 (5 bases each). CDR1 DFQATT and CDR2 SNEGSKA come from the germline V gene (reference sequence). The length of the CDR3 is 15 residues. Trimming cost V 0 bases and J 7 bases, with 19 bases left between them.

There are a few counts of this clone. It may be a read error: a sequence one base away is much more abundant. The J gene is TRBJ2-3, the V gene TRBV29-1, with 8 bases aligning to TRBD2. The germline CDR1 and CDR2 sequences are SQVTM and ANQGSEA. The CDR3 sequence is 15 residues long. The CDR3 sequence is CSVEELAASTYTQYF. CDR3 bases: TGCAGCGTTGAGGAACTAGCGGCGAGCACATATACGCAGTATTTT.

The chain has TRBV29-1 and TRBJ2-7; no clear D gene. The CDR3 has 14 residues. V was clipped by 6 bases and J by 4 bases, with 19 bases between them. From germline, CDR1 is SQVTM and CDR2 ANQGSEA. The CDR3 sequence is CSVRSTGKEYEQYF. CDR3 bases: TGCAGCGTACGCTCGACTGGGAAGGAGTACGAGCAGTACTTC.

Many counts were recorded for this clone. The rearrangement uses TRBV19 and TRBJ2-2; no definite D call. V dropped 7 bases and J dropped 0 bases, with 12 bases sitting between them. This CDR3 is 15 amino acids long. CDR1 is LNHDA, CDR2 SQIVND, per germline (reference sequence). The CDR3 DNA reads TGTGCCAGTACAAAACGTGGCCCGAACACCGGGGAGCTGTTTTTT. It codes for CASTKRGPNTGELFF.

This clone is deemed medium-sized (0.01 to 0.1%). The gene calls are TRBV27 and TRBJ1-2; D gene unclear. The CDR3 spans 13 residues. The V gene's germline CDR1 is MNHEY and CDR2 SMNVEV (reference sequence). The V gene lost 4 bases and the J gene lost 1 base, with 7 bases spanning the gap. CDR3 loop: CASSSQVNYGYTF. Here the CDR3 DNA reads TGTGCCAGCAGTTCCCAGGTTAACTATGGCTACACCTTC.

As for this clone: One end of the junction fails to match germline, which may point to a read error. The chain couples TRBV6-1 to TRBJ2-5, with D uncertain. This CDR3 has 13 amino acids. The germline gives CDR1 MNHNS, CDR2 SASEGT. The CDR3 reads CASSVRVQDTQYF. The CDR3 DNA sequence: TGTGCCAGCAGCGTTCGGGTCCAAGATACCCAGTACTTC.

The chain couples TRBV7-9 to TRBJ1-3; D remains ambiguous. CDR1 and CDR2 from the germline V gene are SEHNR and FQNEAQ (reference sequence). V dropped 5 bases and J dropped 2 bases, with 13 bases sitting between them. This CDR3 contains 15 residues. The CDR3 nucleotides are TGTGCCAGCAGCCCCAGGACCCCCACTGGAAACACCATATATTTT. Translating it yields CASSPRTPTGNTIYF.

Here the CDR3 DNA reads TGTGCCAGTCTTGCGTCTGACGGCGGCACAGATACGCAGTATTTT. It specifies CASLASDGGTDTQYF. The chain couples TRBV28 to TRBJ2-3; D unclear. This CDR3 spans 15 amino acids. From germline, CDR1 is MDHEN and CDR2 SYDVKM. The germline V and J ends were trimmed by 9 bases and 1 base, with 17 bases remaining between them. Full variable domain (outside the CDR3, taken from reference TRBV28 and TRBJ2-3): DVKVTQSSRYLVKRTGEKVFLECVQDMDHENMFWYRQDPGLGLRLIYFSYDVKMKEKGDIPEGYSVSREKKERFSLILESASTNQTSMYLCASLASDGGTDTQYFGPGTRLTVL.

This clone is judged medium-sized. CDR3 in DNA: TGTGCCAGCAGTATGGGACAGATGAACACTGAAGCTTTCTTT. Translated, it gives CASSMGQMNTEAFF. The chain has TRBV6-1 and TRBJ1-1; 7 bases are shared with TRBD1. There are 14 residues in the CDR3. The germline gives CDR1 MNHNS, CDR2 SASEGT. The trim removed 5 bases at V and 0 bases at J, leaving 3 bases unmatched.

This clone was counted many times. This chain connects TRBV7-9 to TRBJ2-3, with TRBD2 identical over 8 bases. The CDR3 totals 15 residues. The ends lost 7 bases at V and 3 bases at J; junction bases unmatched: 9. Per the germline V gene, CDR1 is SEHNR and CDR2 is FQNEAQ (reference sequence). The DNA for the CDR3 is TGTGCCAGCACCGTACTAGCGGTTGGGACAGATACGCAGTATTTT. Amino acid sequence: CASTVLAVGTDTQYF.

This clone was observed a few times. This chain joins TRBV19 and TRBJ2-3; no clear D. V shed 5 bases and J shed 2 bases, with 11 bases lying between them. The germline V gene has CDR1 LNHDA and CDR2 SQIVND (reference sequence). The CDR3 covers 14 residues. As DNA, the CDR3 is TGTGCCAGTAGTGTCGGAATTGCCACAGATACGCAGTATTTT. Its protein is CASSVGIATDTQYF.

At least ten counts were recorded for this clone. This rearrangement joins TRBV20-1 to TRBJ2-1, with 7 bases lining up with TRBD1. Germline values: CDR1 DFQATT, CDR2 SNEGSKA (reference sequence). The CDR3 has 12 residues. The CDR3 region has the DNA TGCGGACTGGACAGGTCGCGCAATGAGCAGTTCTTC. This codes for CGLDRSRNEQFF.

The chain combines TRBV11-2 with TRBJ2-1; 11 nucleotides align to TRBD2. This CDR3 comprises 16 residues. Looked up from germline, CDR1 is SGHAT and CDR2 is FQNNGV. V lost 5 bases to trimming and J lost 7 bases; unmatched junction nucleotides: 10. CDR3: CASSVCLLAGVNEQFF. The CDR3 nucleotides are TGTGCCAGCAGCGTGTGCTTACTAGCGGGAGTTAATGAGCAGTTCTTC.

This clone was seen repeatedly, ten times or more. A much larger clone differs by one base, so this may be a read error. The genes are TRBV6-1 and TRBJ1-4; possible D gene TRBD1, 5 bases. V was pared by 3 bases and J by 4 bases, with 15 bases between. The CDR3 covers 16 residues. The germline V gene has CDR1 MNHNS and CDR2 SASEGT. The CDR3 coding sequence is TGTGCCAGCAGTGAGGGGTCATACGGGGGTAATGAAAAACTGTTTTTT. Encoded protein: CASSEGSYGGNEKLFF.

As regards this clone: This may be a read error, as it is one base from a much larger clone. The chain couples TRBV20-1 to TRBJ2-1; D gene ambiguous. Per the germline V gene, CDR1 is DFQATT and CDR2 is SNEGSKA (reference sequence). The CDR3 spans 18 residues. In DNA, the CDR3 is TGCGGCATTCTCAGGCTGGGCGAGATTAGTAGCTCCTACAATGAGCAGTTCTTC. Amino acid sequence: CGILRLGEISSSYNEQFF.

By share, this clone ranks as medium-sized. The J gene is TRBJ2-7, the V gene TRBV11-2; 7 bases agree with TRBD1. With 5 bases clipped from V and 3 bases from J, the junction kept 10 bases outside the gene matches. The CDR3 has 15 residues. The germline CDR1 and CDR2 sequences are SGHAT and FQNNGV. CDR3 DNA: TGTGCCAGCAGCATCCGGACAGGTCTAAACTACGAGCAGTACTTC. This codes for CASSIRTGLNYEQYF.

This clone occurred many times. The CDR3, as DNA: TGCAGCGTTGTTAGCTCCTACGAGCAGTACTTC. Residues: CSVVSSYEQYF. V is TRBV29-1 and J is TRBJ2-7; D not certain. The CDR3 has 11 residues. Trimming took 4 bases from V and 0 from J, leaving 4 bases between them. CDR1 and CDR2 (germline): SQVTM, ANQGSEA.

This clone was seen a handful of times. V and J are TRBV5-1 and TRBJ1-6, with TRBD1 matching 10 bases. Looked up from germline, CDR1 is SGHRS and CDR2 is YFSETQ. V lost 1 base and J lost 8; bases outside the gene matches: 6. The CDR3 length is 16 residues. The CDR3 sequence is CASSLHRDRGDSPLHF. Written as DNA, the CDR3 is TGCGCCAGCAGCTTGCACCGGGACAGGGGTGATTCACCCCTCCACTTT.